These 16 T cell receptor beta chains came from one sample sequenced in a study of Graves' ophthalmopathy and Graves' hyperthyroidism. Beta-chain TCR CDR3 regions were amplified from RNA transcripts. HTBI primers served in a first-round RT-PCR, which a second-round multiplex PCR followed. TCRdb used MiXCR to reprocess the multiplex PCR reads, holding one entry per CDR3 protein. Here the sample spans more than 300,000 distinct CDR3 sequences, roughly 14% being singletons. Specimen: peripheral blood. The receptor set was obtained from a woman between 18 and 29 years old with stable Graves' hyperthyroidism.

In its sample, this clonotype was seen many times. This chain connects TRBV12-3 or TRBV12-4 to TRBJ1-1; D not resolved. CDR3 size: 16 residues. The V gene lost 0 bases and the J gene lost 2 bases, with 13 bases spanning the gap. The DNA of the CDR3 is TGTGCCAGCAGTTTAGCGCTGCCGGCCTTTAACACTGAAGCTTTCTTT. Translating it yields CASSLALPAFNTEAFF.

This clonotype was found many times. An end of the junction does not agree with germline; a read error may underlie this. V is TRBV19 and J is TRBJ1-1; D perhaps matches TRBD1 (5 bases). Germline CDR1 reads LNHDA; CDR2 reads SQIVND (reference sequence). The length of the CDR3 is 11 residues. CDR3: CASDRDTKAFF. For the CDR3, the DNA is TGTGCCAGCGACAGAGACACTAAAGCTTTCTTT.

This clonotype was seen a few times. J is TRBJ2-3 and V is TRBV29-1; either TRBD1 or TRBD2 may supply D (6 bases each). Per germline, CDR1 SQVTM and CDR2 ANQGSEA. The V and J ends lost 4 bases and 2 bases respectively, with 22 bases between them. This CDR3 contains 17 residues. The CDR3 nucleotides are TGCAGCGTTGTTCGGCTGGGGGCGGGACGGGACACAGATACGCAGTATTTT. Residues: CSVVRLGAGRDTDTQYF.

This clonotype was recorded many times. The V and J genes are TRBV19 and TRBJ1-2; weak D call: TRBD1 (5 bases). The CDR3 extends over 14 amino acids. Germline loops: CDR1 LNHDA, CDR2 SQIVND (reference sequence). The germline V and J ends were trimmed by 4 bases and 4 bases, with 13 bases remaining between them. The CDR3 coding sequence is TGTGCCAGTAGTAGAGAGCAGGGACGCTATGGCTACACCTTC. It codes for CASSREQGRYGYTF.

This clonotype has at least ten counts. The chain links TRBV19 to TRBJ2-5; the D gene is possibly TRBD1 (6 bases). Germline CDR1 reads LNHDA; CDR2 reads SQIVND (reference sequence). Trimming left V 1 base short and J 4 bases short, with 13 bases between. There are 15 residues in the CDR3. The DNA for the CDR3 is TGTGCCAGTAGTATAGGGGGGCAGACTCGAGAGACCCAGTACTTC. Its translation is CASSIGGQTRETQYF. Together with reference TRBV19 and TRBJ2-5, the CDR3 gives the full variable domain: DGGITQSPKYLFRKEGQNVTLSCEQNLNHDAMYWYRQDPGQGLRLIYYSQIVNDFQKGDIAEGYSVSREKKESFPLTVTSAQKNPTAFYLCASSIGGQTRETQYFGPGTRLLVL.

This rearrangement joins TRBV2 to TRBJ1-1, with a tentative D call TRBD1 (5 bases). The V gene's germline CDR1 is SNHLY and CDR2 FYNNEI. Trimming cost V 9 bases and J 5 bases, with 19 bases left between them. The CDR3 sequence is 14 residues long. CDR3 region: CASGGDPTLTEAFF. The CDR3 coding sequence is TGTGCCAGTGGGGGGGATCCTACCCTTACTGAAGCTTTCTTT.

The chain carries TRBV6-1 and TRBJ1-2, with D possibly being TRBD1 (6 bases). The CDR3 covers 14 residues. V was pared by 7 bases and J by 0 bases, with 12 bases between. Germline V CDR1 and CDR2: MNHNS, SASEGT. In DNA form, the CDR3 reads TGTGCCAGCACTCGGAGGGGGACTAACTATGGCTACACCTTC. Translation: CASTRRGTNYGYTF.

This clonotype was seen more than once but under ten times. The V and J genes are TRBV20-1 and TRBJ2-5; TRBD2 agrees at 12 bases. From germline, CDR1 is DFQATT and CDR2 SNEGSKA (reference sequence). The ends lost 6 bases at V and 5 bases at J; junction bases unmatched: 13. The CDR3 contains 16 residues. The CDR3 DNA follows: TGCAGTGCCCGGCCTAGCGGGGGGGCTGAGGTCGAGACCCAGTACTTC. This translates into CSARPSGGAEVETQYF.

This clonotype appeared many times. CDR3 bases: TGTGCCAGCAGCCGCGGATCTGGTGGCGGCTACACCTTC. Residues: CASSRGSGGGYTF. The chain has TRBV6-5 and TRBJ1-2; D is undetermined. Looked up from germline, CDR1 is MNHEY and CDR2 is SVGAGI. With 6 bases removed from V and 8 bases from J, the gap between germline ends came to 16 bases. The CDR3 contains 13 residues.

This clonotype appeared many times. The chain has TRBV27 and TRBJ1-5; D might be TRBD1 (5 bases). CDR3 length equals 14 residues. Trimming took off 6 bases at V and 2 bases at J, with 11 bases between the two ends. Germline V lookup: CDR1 MNHEY, CDR2 SMNVEV (reference sequence). The CDR3 DNA reads TGTGCCAGCAGAACGGGGCTACGCAATCAGCCCCAGCATTTT. Its translation: CASRTGLRNQPQHF.

The chain employs TRBV7-9 and TRBJ2-7; D is ambiguous. The CDR3 loop spans 11 amino acids. V was pared by 8 bases and J by 5 bases, with 10 bases between. Per germline, CDR1 SEHNR and CDR2 FQNEAQ (reference sequence). As DNA, the CDR3 is TGTGCCAGCTCGGACGTCAACGAGCAGTACTTC. Its protein is CASSDVNEQYF. The full variable domain, in which reference TRBV7-9 and TRBJ2-7 provide the parts outside the CDR3, is DTGVSQNPRHKITKRGQNVTFRCDPISEHNRLYWYRQTLGQGPEFLTYFQNEAQLEKSRLLSDRFSAERPKGSFSTLEIQRTEQGDSAMYLCASSDVNEQYFGPGTRLTVT.

This clonotype has a count of ten or more. The V call is TRBV6-2 or TRBV6-3, the J call TRBJ1-6; D perhaps matches TRBD1 (6 bases). Germline CDR1 reads MNHEY; CDR2 reads SVGEGT. The ends were cut back, 2 bases at V and 10 bases at J, with 9 bases in the middle. The CDR3 has 13 residues. The CDR3 nucleotides are TGTGCCAGCAGTTACGGGACACTGTCACCCCTCCACTTT. Amino acid sequence: CASSYGTLSPLHF.

Details on this clonotype: One end of the junction varies from germline; a read error may be responsible. The chain employs TRBV6-2 or TRBV6-3 and TRBJ1-1, with TRBD1 as a possible D gene (6 bases). The CDR3 length is 14 residues. Germline V gene lookup returns CDR1 MNHEY and CDR2 SVGEGT. In DNA form, the CDR3 reads TGTGCCAGCAGATACTCAGGGGAGAACACTGAAGCTTTCTTT. It is translated as CASRYSGENTEAFF.

There are many counts of this clonotype. The chain couples TRBV11-3 to TRBJ2-5, with TRBD2 matching 8 bases. J gave up 5 bases and V 7 bases, and 9 bases lay outside the gene matches. Germline V lookup: CDR1 SGHNT, CDR2 YENEEA. This CDR3 spans 14 amino acids. The CDR3: CASTGGAERETQYF. The CDR3 DNA reads as TGTGCCAGCACCGGGGGGGCTGAGAGGGAGACCCAGTACTTC.

This clonotype was seen ten or more times. This chain connects TRBV3-1 to TRBJ1-5, with 11 bases matching TRBD1. The J segment lost 5 bases and the V segment lost 1 base, leaving 10 bases of the junction unmatched. The germline gives CDR1 LGHDT, CDR2 YNNKEL (reference sequence). The CDR3 is 18 amino acids. Here the CDR3 reads CASSQGREGQGAYQPQHF. CDR3 coding DNA: TGTGCCAGCAGCCAAGGCCGAGAAGGACAGGGGGCATATCAGCCCCAGCATTTT.

This clonotype has a count of ten or more. This chain links TRBV11-2 with TRBJ1-6; a possible D gene is TRBD1 (5 bases). Germline CDR1 reads SGHAT; CDR2 reads FQNNGV. The CDR3 is made up of 12 amino acids. Trimming pared 3 bases from V and 14 bases from J, leaving 11 bases between. The CDR3 reads CASSFGDDALHF. CDR3 sequence (DNA): TGTGCCAGCAGCTTCGGGGACGACGCCCTCCACTTT.